This record covers a single TCR beta chain. As yet, its antigen is unknown. The data were obtained in a study of vaccination and CD4 T cells after COVID-19. Study overall: Convalescents were six males and four females, two of them Hispanic.

This CDR3 region has 18 residues. With V trimmed by 1 base and J by 4 bases, 13 bases remained unmatched. The germline CDR1 and CDR2 sequences are MGHRA and YSYEKL. The Oncomine TCR Beta short-read assay sequenced DNA from cultured CD4+ T cells. It was from cultured CD4+ T cells that genomic DNA was extracted. MiXCR, applied by TCRdb to the PCR reads, yields one record per CDR3 protein. The table records a few thousand distinct CDR3 sequences, more than 75% of them present only once. Treatment given: roughly 11-day PBMC culture with coronavirus spike peptide pools or control peptides (ViraFEST assay).

The chain has TRBV4-1 and TRBJ1-2; 9 bases agree with TRBD1. The receptor comes from a human donor who had recovered from COVID-19. The sample was CD4+ T cells from blood, cultured in vitro. The CDR3 reads CASSQGDSKQGAGYGYTF. The CDR3 coding sequence is TGCGCCAGCAGCCAAGGGGACTCAAAACAGGGGGCTGGCTATGGCTACACCTTC.